A selection of T cell receptor beta chains follows, all from one sample in a study of T-cell memory formation after mild COVID-19. In TCRdb, the 5' RACE reads were re-called with MiXCR into one record per CDR3 protein. The table has under 550,000 distinct CDR3 sequences, 15% to 20% seen once; the top ten hold over 9%. The material sequenced was PBMCs or a T cell subset sorted from them (not recorded which). These receptor sequences come from an adult woman who had mild COVID-19 (a few samples of this study predate the infection). Cell type and time point are not known. Both conserved end residues are trimmed from each CDR3.

>TRBV7-3
ASSLGTSGYNEQF
>TRBV18
ASSPSPLTSGGTDTQY
>TRBV6-2/TRBV6-3
ASRKTVSNQPQH
>TRBV24-1
ATSEHGRNEQF
>TRBV29-1
SAAGTSGIDTQY
>TRBV7-9
ASSLPTGEQF
>TRBV19
ASSSWTASGANVLT
>TRBV7-9
ASSKVQGVYGYT
>TRBV7-9
ASSLGVGLPNEQF
>TRBV6-5
ASSRDRDRVLAKNIQY
>TRBV7-8
ASSLDWGDTQY
>TRBV21-1
ASSLSGQGAGGTEAF
>TRBV24-1
ATTSPGLPFTDTQY
>TRBV7-2
ASRSEGWGYNEQF
>TRBV4-1
ASSHDRGGTGVKSSYNEQF
>TRBV15
ATSRDKSETQY
>TRBV10-3
AIRALDDGYT
>TRBV4-1
ASSQEGRTGEQY
>TRBV7-9
ASSLDRGISYNEQF
>TRBV7-2
ASSFGTGDEQF
>TRBV3-1
ASSHRETNEKLF
>TRBV12-3/TRBV12-4
ASSLKIGADTQY
>TRBV12-3/TRBV12-4
ASSFAGDYNEQF
>TRBV3-1
ASRGGKNIQY
>TRBV6-2/TRBV6-3
ASSPIYGTPSYEQY
>TRBV5-8
ASSFLGDEQF
>TRBV9
ASSVNSLGQPQH
>TRBV7-3
ASSLTGTSGTDTQY
>TRBV18
ASSPRRDSYEQY
>TRBV25-1
ASTGGSPLH
>TRBV7-2
ASSRSSGTLWNEQF
>TRBV12-3/TRBV12-4
ASSLQGWSEQY
>TRBV7-9
ASSDRDWNNEQF
>TRBV7-9
ASSLALGTGETQY
>TRBV6-6
ASSYGSTGLFYEQY
>TRBV7-9
ASSTGRQGENTEAF
>TRBV6-6
ASSYLRGAEDYGYT
>TRBV25-1
ASSGQTRQGAYEQY
>TRBV7-3
ASSPSGSGTWQF